This T cell receptor beta chain originates from a study of response to subunit inactivated influenza vaccine. A single record per CDR3 protein comes from TCRdb applying MiXCR to the RT-PCR reads. The sample holds some 550,000 distinct CDR3 sequences, roughly 23% seen once. The germline V gene has CDR1 LGHDT and CDR2 YNNKEL (reference sequence). The CDR3 contains 15 residues. V was clipped by 8 bases and J by 0 bases, with 15 bases between them. These data were likewise used in another study, on T cells expressing NK-cell markers. That work states: Making the TCR beta cDNA relied on 5'RACE template switching with UMIs. Seven donors tested HCMV-seropositive and one tested seronegative among the eight sequenced. Unclear, still, was the HCMV specificity of the expanded NKG2C+ T cell clones.

The source is a man in his forties or fifties who received an inactivated influenza vaccine. The chain combines TRBV3-1 with TRBJ2-3, with D perhaps TRBD1 or TRBD2 (5 bases each). The sequences come from CD4+ T cells sorted from PBMCs, collected approximately 12 days after vaccination. The CDR3 nucleotides read TGTGCCAGCCGCCCACGAGGGACCAGCACAGATACGCAGTATTTT. Protein: CASRPRGTSTDTQYF.